This TCR beta chain was recovered during a study of blood T cell repertoires in COVID-19. Study-wide context: Nucleic acid was either cDNA or gDNA, and it came from T cells, B-cell-depleted T cells, or PBMCs.

The germline gives CDR1 SGHTA, CDR2 FQGTGA. CDR3 length equals 13 residues. V lost 3 bases and J lost 2, with 7 bases in between. A few counts support this clone. Study processing details: Reference gene primer amplification in the assay estimated nucleated cell counts. Clones were sequenced by immunoSEQ multiplex PCR, and TCRdb holds only the in-frame ones, with some missing. The V and J calls and clone size come from that table; D and trimming were worked out from the DNA. The sample has roughly 70,000 clones, approximately 91% seen once; the top ten hold 3.9%. The TCR was taken from a man in his 70s with acute or convalescent COVID-19. The sample consisted of peripheral blood. The chain carries TRBV7-3 and TRBJ1-1; D unclear. The CDR3 DNA reads TGTGCCAGCAGCTTTTACATCAACACTGAAGCTTTCTTT. This codes for CASSFYINTEAFF. The variable domain in full, with the rest retrieved from reference TRBV7-3 and TRBJ1-1, is GAGVSQTPSNKVTEKGKYVELRCDPISGHTALYWYRQSLGQGPEFLIYFQGTGAADDSGLPNDRFFAVRPEGSVSTLKIQRTERGDSAVYLCASSFYINTEAFFGQGTRLTVV.